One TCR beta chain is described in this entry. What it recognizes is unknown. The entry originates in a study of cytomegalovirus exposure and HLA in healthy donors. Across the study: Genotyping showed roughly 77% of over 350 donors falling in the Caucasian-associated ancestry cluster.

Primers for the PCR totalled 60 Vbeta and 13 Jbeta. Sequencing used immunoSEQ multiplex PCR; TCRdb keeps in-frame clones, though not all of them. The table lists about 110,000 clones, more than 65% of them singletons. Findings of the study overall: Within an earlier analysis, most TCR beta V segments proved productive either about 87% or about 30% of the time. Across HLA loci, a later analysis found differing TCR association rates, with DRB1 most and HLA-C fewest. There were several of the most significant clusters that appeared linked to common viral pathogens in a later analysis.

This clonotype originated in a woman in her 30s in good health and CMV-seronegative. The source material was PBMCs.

The CDR3 sequence is CASSGSGQGRPYEQYF. The CDR3 nucleotides read TGTGCCAGCAGCGGATCGGGACAGGGTCGACCCTACGAGCAGTACTTC. The chain joins TRBV2 to TRBJ2-7, with 9 bases lining up with TRBD1. V was clipped by 6 bases and J by 2 bases; unmatched bases: 11. Germline V lookup: CDR1 SNHLY, CDR2 FYNNEI. This CDR3 has 16 residues.